Presented here are 21 T cell receptor beta chains from one specimen sequenced in a study of T cell changes during pregnancy in multiple sclerosis. The assay was immunoSEQ multiplex PCR, and TCRdb's table has in-frame clones only and misses some. The sample consists of about 77,000 clones, about 88% of them appearing once. The sequencing here drew on peripheral blood, taken before pregnancy. These receptors were obtained from a female donor with multiple sclerosis, enrolled in a pregnancy study.

In DNA, the CDR3 is TGTGCCAGCAGCCCCGGGACAGCTATCTCTGGAAACACCATATATTTT. This sequence encodes CASSPGTAISGNTIYF. The J gene is TRBJ1-3, the V gene TRBV14, with 7 nucleotides matching TRBD1. Germline V gene data show CDR1 as SGHDN and CDR2 as FVKESK. There are 16 residues in the CDR3. V lost 4 bases, J lost 0 bases, and 6 bases stayed unmatched.

The chain joins TRBV7-9 to TRBJ2-7; perhaps TRBD1 as D (6 bases). CDR1 is SEHNR and CDR2 is FQNEAQ in the germline V gene (reference sequence). The length of the CDR3 is 15 residues. Trimming took off 0 bases at V and 6 bases at J, with 15 bases between the two ends. CDR3 DNA sequence: TGTGCCAGCAGCTTAGCGGGCAGGGGAGCGATCGAGCAGTACTTC. It is translated as CASSLAGRGAIEQYF.

The V gene is TRBV21-1, the J gene TRBJ2-3; TRBD2 reflects the table's D call only, with no check against the DNA. TRBV21-1 is flagged as a pseudogene. The CDR3 totals 15 residues. Here the CDR3 reads CASSKEREITDTQYF. For the CDR3, the DNA is TGTGCCAGCAGCAAAGAACGGGAAATCACAGATACGCAGTATTTT.

This clone was seen a single time. The chain uses TRBV18 and TRBJ1-6, with a possible D match to TRBD1 (5 bases). Germline CDR1 is KGHSH and CDR2 is LQKENI. The CDR3 runs 15 residues. Trimming left V 3 bases short and J 10 bases short, with 16 bases between. CDR3 sequence (DNA): TGTGCCAGCTCACCTCGGGGGGTATTGGGGTCACCCCTCCACTTT. Its protein product is CASSPRGVLGSPLHF.

This chain uses TRBV5-1 with TRBJ2-1; 8 nucleotides match TRBD1. The CDR3 spans 12 residues. V was clipped by 0 bases and J by 13 bases; unmatched bases: 3. Germline-derived CDR1 and CDR2 are SGHRS and YFSETQ. CDR3 in amino acids: CASSLDRGVQFF. In DNA, the CDR3 is TGCGCCAGCAGCTTGGACAGGGGGGTCCAGTTCTTC. Full variable domain (rest looked up from reference TRBV5-1 and TRBJ2-1): KAGVTQTPRYLIKTRGQQVTLSCSPISGHRSVSWYQQTPGQGLQFLFEYFSETQRNKGNFPGRFSGRQFSNSRSEMNVSTLELGDSALYLCASSLDRGVQFFGPGTRLTVL.

This chain links TRBV7-8 with TRBJ2-5; perhaps TRBD1 as D (6 bases). CDR3 size: 15 residues. V was shortened by 6 bases and J by 4 bases, with 18 bases between the two germline ends. Germline CDR1 is SGHVS and CDR2 is FQNEAQ. CDR3 loop: CASRKTRLGAETQYF. CDR3 coding DNA: TGTGCCAGCAGAAAAACTCGGTTGGGGGCAGAGACCCAGTACTTC.

The chain joins TRBV6-5 to TRBJ1-5, with a weak D call TRBD1 (6 bases). This CDR3 is 16 amino acids long. Germline CDR1 is MNHEY and CDR2 is SVGAGI. Between the trimmed V and J ends, which lost 2 bases and 0 bases, there was a span of 11 bases. CDR3 loop: CASSYGGANSNQPQHF. CDR3 nucleotide sequence: TGTGCCAGCAGTTACGGGGGCGCAAATAGCAATCAGCCCCAGCATTTT.

The chain carries TRBV18 and TRBJ1-5, with D unclear. The V gene's germline CDR1 is KGHSH and CDR2 LQKENI. This CDR3 spans 12 amino acids. The V and J ends lost 3 bases and 4 bases respectively, with 4 bases between them. The CDR3 sequence: CASSPGNQPQHF. The DNA for the CDR3 is TGTGCCAGCTCACCCGGTAATCAGCCCCAGCATTTT.

The J gene is TRBJ1-6, the V gene TRBV5-1, with 7 bases identical to TRBD1. Germline CDR1 and CDR2: SGHRS and YFSETQ. The CDR3 has 15 residues. V gave up 0 bases and J gave up 5 bases; unmatched junction bases: 2. CDR3 nucleotide sequence: TGCGCCAGCAGCTTGGAAGGACAGGATAATTCACCCCTCCACTTT. Protein sequence: CASSLEGQDNSPLHF.

The rearrangement links TRBV11-2 to TRBJ2-7; D perhaps matches TRBD1 (5 bases). The V and J ends lost 4 bases and 3 bases respectively, with 19 bases between them. CDR1 SGHAT and CDR2 FQNNGV come from the germline V gene. The CDR3 loop spans 16 amino acids. CDR3 amino acids: CASSSSLAAGYYEQYF. The CDR3 bases are TGTGCCAGCAGCTCCTCACTGGCCGCAGGGTACTACGAGCAGTACTTC.

This rearrangement joins TRBV5-1 to TRBJ2-3; 13 bases are shared with TRBD2. This CDR3 is 16 amino acids long. Germline trimming cut 2 bases from V and 6 bases from J; bases unmatched to any gene: 6. The germline V gene has CDR1 SGHRS and CDR2 YFSETQ. The DNA of the CDR3 is TGCGCCAGCAGCTTCCACCGGACTAGCGGGGGTGATACGCAGTATTTT. Translation gives CASSFHRTSGGDTQYF.

V gene TRBV12-5 combines with J gene TRBJ2-2; D perhaps matches TRBD2 (5 bases). The V and J ends lost 1 base and 6 bases respectively, with 6 bases between them. Looked up from germline, CDR1 is LGHNT and CDR2 is FRNRAP. The CDR3 totals 13 residues. CDR3 in amino acids: CASGLGGSGELFF. In DNA form, the CDR3 reads TGTGCTAGTGGTTTGGGAGGGTCCGGGGAGCTGTTTTTT. The variable domain in full, with the rest retrieved from reference TRBV12-5 and TRBJ2-2, is DARVTQTPRHKVTEMGQEVTMRCQPILGHNTVFWYRQTMMQGLELLAYFRNRAPLDDSGMPKDRFSAEMPDATLATLKIQPSEPRDSAVYFCASGLGGSGELFFGEGSRLTVL.

J is TRBJ2-3 and V is TRBV12-5; 11 positions agree with TRBD2. This CDR3 spans 18 amino acids. Germline V gene sequence: CDR1 LGHNT, CDR2 FRNRAP. The J segment lost 6 bases and the V segment lost 0 bases, leaving 11 bases of the junction unmatched. CDR3 protein: CASGLVRSGGVYTDTQYF. Here the CDR3 DNA reads TGTGCTAGTGGTTTGGTACGTAGCGGGGGGGTCTACACCGATACGCAGTATTTT.

V is TRBV2 and J is TRBJ1-1; D remains ambiguous. The CDR3 is 12 amino acids. V was cut by 5 bases and J by 0 bases, with 4 bases left in between. Germline V gene lookup returns CDR1 SNHLY and CDR2 FYNNEI. CDR3 sequence (DNA): TGTGCCAGCAGTTACATGAACACTGAAGCTTTCTTT. Amino acid sequence: CASSYMNTEAFF.

This clone showed up just once. CDR3: CASSSGGGFAVEDTQYF. CDR3 coding DNA: TGCGCCAGCAGCTCCGGGGGGGGATTTGCAGTTGAGGATACGCAGTATTTT. The chain employs TRBV5-1 and TRBJ2-3; 8 bases agree with TRBD2. The V segment lost 3 bases and the J segment 6 bases; nucleotides outside the gene matches: 15. Germline V gene sequence: CDR1 SGHRS, CDR2 YFSETQ. The CDR3 is 17 amino acids.

This clone showed up just once. This chain connects TRBV11-2 to TRBJ2-1; 9 nucleotides line up with TRBD2. This CDR3 spans 17 amino acids. Germline-derived CDR1 and CDR2 are SGHAT and FQNNGV. Trimming at V came to 4 bases and at J to 0 bases, leaving 7 bases not matched to a gene. The CDR3 bases are TGTGCCAGCAGCTCCTTAGCGGGGGCCAGCTCCTACAATGAGCAGTTCTTC. This gives the protein CASSSLAGASSYNEQFF.

This clone was detected only a few times. The gene calls are TRBV5-1 and TRBJ2-3; 8 bases agree with TRBD2. This CDR3 region has 14 residues. CDR1 and CDR2 (germline): SGHRS, YFSETQ. V lost 4 bases and J lost 8; bases outside the gene matches: 9. CDR3 in amino acids: CASSRGGLEGTQYF. The CDR3 DNA sequence: TGCGCCAGCAGCCGGGGGGGTTTAGAGGGTACGCAGTATTTT.

CDR3 DNA sequence: TGTGCCAGCAGCATTCTGGCGGGGGGAACCTACAATGAGCAGTTCTTC. This encodes CASSILAGGTYNEQFF. V and J are TRBV21-1 and TRBJ2-1; the D call of TRBD2 is as the table states it, not checked on the DNA. TRBV21-1 is a recognized pseudogene. The CDR3 extends over 16 amino acids.

DNA for the CDR3: TGTGCCAGCAGCACCGGAGGGCCCCTACATAACTCTGGAAACACCATATATTTT. It yields the protein CASSTGGPLHNSGNTIYF. The chain uses TRBV5-5 and TRBJ1-3; D ambiguous. Looked up from germline, CDR1 is SGHKS and CDR2 is YYEKEE (reference sequence). Trimming cost V 4 bases and J 0 bases, with 20 bases left between them. The CDR3 loop spans 18 amino acids.

V and J are TRBV6-4 and TRBJ2-1; 12 bases fit TRBD2. The CDR3 totals 14 residues. V lost 4 bases to trimming and J lost 6 bases; unmatched junction nucleotides: 1. Germline V gene data show CDR1 as MRHNA and CDR2 as SNTAGT. CDR3 protein: CASSGTSGANEQFF. CDR3 bases: TGTGCCAGCAGTGGGACTAGCGGGGCCAATGAGCAGTTCTTC.

The rearrangement joins TRBV11-2 to TRBJ2-1; 7 positions agree with TRBD2. The CDR3 loop spans 12 amino acids. J gave up 13 bases and V 2 bases, and 5 bases lay outside the gene matches. CDR1 is SGHAT and CDR2 is FQNNGV in the germline V gene. CDR3 amino acids: CASSLYVGLQFF. The CDR3, as DNA: TGTGCCAGCAGCTTATACGTGGGACTACAGTTCTTC.